Below, 8 T cell receptor beta chains from the same sample are listed, as sequenced in a study of CD8 T cells in Susac syndrome. An input of about 0.45 to 1 ug of RNA was subjected to reverse transcription using random hexamers. TCRdb reanalysed the immunoSEQ multiplex PCR reads using MiXCR and keeps one entry per CDR3 protein. The sample has approximately 190,000 distinct CDR3 sequences, over 90% seen once. The sample was CD8+ T cells from PBMCs. The receptors were gathered from a human donor with Susac syndrome.

The chain employs TRBV27 and TRBJ1-2; TRBD1 is a possible D gene (6 bases). CDR3 length equals 15 residues. V was pared by 2 bases and J by 3 bases, with 13 bases between. Germline values: CDR1 MNHEY, CDR2 SMNVEV (reference sequence). Here the CDR3 DNA reads TGTGCCAGCAGTTTAGCCGCAGGGGAATACTATGGCTACACCTTC. This encodes CASSLAAGEYYGYTF.

CDR3 DNA: TGTGCCAGCAGTTACTCGCGAGGCGTTAATTCACCCCTCCACTTT. Its translation: CASSYSRGVNSPLHF. V and J are TRBV6-5 and TRBJ1-6; D remains ambiguous. The ends were cut back, 0 bases at V and 6 bases at J, with 9 bases in the middle. The CDR3 totals 15 residues. From germline, CDR1 is MNHEY and CDR2 SVGAGI.

Here the CDR3 reads CASSYQDRAGNTIYF. In DNA, the CDR3 is TGTGCCAGCAGCTACCAAGACAGGGCTGGAAACACCATATATTTT. J is TRBJ1-3 and V is TRBV7-3, with 7 bases matching TRBD1. V shed 4 bases, J shed 2 bases, and the junction held 5 bases outside the gene matches. The CDR3 sequence is 15 residues long. Germline V lookup: CDR1 SGHTA, CDR2 FQGTGA.

The chain has TRBV7-3 and TRBJ2-1; D remains ambiguous. Germline V gives CDR1 SGHTA, CDR2 FQGTGA. This CDR3 region has 12 residues. V lost 1 base and J lost 8, with 6 bases in between. The CDR3 region is CASSLNSHEQFF. Written as DNA, the CDR3 is TGTGCCAGCAGCTTAAACAGCCATGAGCAGTTCTTC.

The chain is built from TRBV24-1 and TRBJ2-6, with 7 positions matching TRBD1. The CDR3 length is 17 residues. Germline CDR1 and CDR2: KGHDR and SFDVKD. The junction had 4 bases not matched to a gene; V was cut back by 3 bases and J by 0 bases. For the CDR3, the DNA is TGTGCCACCAGTGATCCCCGGACAGGCTCTGGGGCCAACGTCCTGACTTTC. Protein sequence: CATSDPRTGSGANVLTF.

The rearrangement uses TRBV7-9 and TRBJ1-2; D is uncertain. The CDR3 extends over 16 amino acids. Germline V lookup: CDR1 SEHNR, CDR2 FQNEAQ (reference sequence). Trimming shortened V by 5 bases and J by 4 bases, and 20 bases separated the two germline ends. CDR3 nucleotide sequence: TGTGCCAGCAGCATAAGTTCGGCCCCTGGGTTCTATGGCTACACCTTC. It is translated as CASSISSAPGFYGYTF.

The V and J genes are TRBV7-9 and TRBJ1-2; perhaps TRBD1 as D (5 bases). The CDR3 runs to 16 residues. Germline V lookup: CDR1 SEHNR, CDR2 FQNEAQ (reference sequence). The ends were cut back, 5 bases at V and 2 bases at J, with 18 bases in the middle. The CDR3 here is CASSLETGTENYGYTF. As DNA, the CDR3 is TGTGCCAGCAGCCTAGAAACCGGGACGGAGAACTATGGCTACACCTTC.

This chain's CDR3 is CASSTPQRWSYEQYF. CDR3 DNA sequence: TGTGCCAGCAGTACCCCCCAACGTTGGTCCTACGAGCAGTACTTC. The chain employs TRBV28 and TRBJ2-7; D ambiguous. V lost 5 bases and J 1 base, leaving 15 bases between the germline ends. Germline CDR1 is MDHEN and CDR2 is SYDVKM. The CDR3 sequence is 15 residues long.